This is a list of T cell receptor beta chains from one sample in a study of CD8 T cells in ankylosing spondylitis. TCRdb reanalysed the 5' RACE reads using MiXCR and keeps one entry per CDR3 protein. The table has about 540,000 distinct CDR3 sequences, 9.5% to 15% seen once. What was sequenced was blood, either unsorted or a sorted T cell fraction (not recorded which). Source of these receptors: a male donor with ankylosing spondylitis. Each CDR3 is given with its conserved first and last residue. The order of the fields is CDR3 DNA, CDR3 protein, J gene, D gene, V gene, clone size. D genes are given only for firm matches. Part of the rows lack a size; the others show once, few, many or a class for expanded clones.

DNA: TGTGCCAGCAGCCCTACCGGGACGGCTGGAAACACCATATATTTT
CDR3: CASSPTGTAGNTIYF
J: TRBJ1-3
D: .
V: TRBV7-9
size: many

DNA: TGTGCCAGCAGCCAAGATTTGACCGTGAACACTGAAGCTTTCTTT
CDR3: CASSQDLTVNTEAFF
J: TRBJ1-1
D: .
V: TRBV3-1
size: .

DNA: TGTGCCAGCAGCCAGGGGTCGGGTGAAAAACTGTTTTTT
CDR3: CASSQGSGEKLFF
J: TRBJ1-4
D: .
V: TRBV3-1
size: few

DNA: TGTGCCAGCAGCCGACAGGGGATGGGACTAGCGGGACGGGCGGATACGCAGTATTTT
CDR3: CASSRQGMGLAGRADTQYF
J: TRBJ2-3
D: TRBD2
V: TRBV2
size: many

DNA: TGTGCCAGCAGCTTGCTAGCGTTGTACAATGAGCAGTTCTTC
CDR3: CASSLLALYNEQFF
J: TRBJ2-1
D: .
V: TRBV7-2
size: few

DNA: TGCGCCAGCAGCCTTTGGACAGGGGGCGAGTCAGAGCAGTACTTC
CDR3: CASSLWTGGESEQYF
J: TRBJ2-7
D: TRBD1
V: TRBV5-1
size: many

DNA: TGTGCCATTGAGACCGACGGCTATGGCTACACCTTC
CDR3: CAIETDGYGYTF
J: TRBJ1-2
D: .
V: TRBV19
size: .

DNA: TGTGCCAGCAGTTTGGGCCGGGGGACCCAGTACTTC
CDR3: CASSLGRGTQYF
J: TRBJ2-5
D: .
V: TRBV12-3/TRBV12-4
size: few

DNA: TGCGCCAGCAGCCGAGGGACTAGCGGAGGGGGGGATACGCAGTATTTT
CDR3: CASSRGTSGGGDTQYF
J: TRBJ2-3
D: TRBD2
V: TRBV4-1
size: .

DNA: TGTGCCACCAGTGATGTTCGCCGGGGGGGGACAGTAGATTACAATGAGCAGTTCTTC
CDR3: CATSDVRRGGTVDYNEQFF
J: TRBJ2-1
D: .
V: TRBV24-1
size: few

DNA: TGTGCCAGCTCAGTTGAGGGGGGTCGGCCCCAGCATTTT
CDR3: CASSVEGGRPQHF
J: TRBJ1-5
D: .
V: TRBV18
size: .

DNA: TGCAGTGCTAGAAGTGGTAGCGTCGGGGAGCTGTTTTTT
CDR3: CSARSGSVGELFF
J: TRBJ2-2
D: .
V: TRBV20-1
size: .

DNA: TGCAGTGCTAGTAGGGGGTGGAATCAGCCCCAGCATTTT
CDR3: CSASRGWNQPQHF
J: TRBJ1-5
D: .
V: TRBV20-1
size: few

DNA: TGCAGTGCTAGAGCAAGCTACGAGCAGTACTTC
CDR3: CSARASYEQYF
J: TRBJ2-7
D: .
V: TRBV20-1
size: few

DNA: TGTGCCAGCTCACCACGCGTCGAGGCCGGATTGAATGAGCAGTTCTTC
CDR3: CASSPRVEAGLNEQFF
J: TRBJ2-1
D: .
V: TRBV18
size: .

DNA: TGTGCCAGCAGTTCCCCCCTACGGGCGGGGGCCGGGGAGCTGTTTTTT
CDR3: CASSSPLRAGAGELFF
J: TRBJ2-2
D: TRBD2
V: TRBV27
size: many

DNA: TGTGCCAGCAGCTCCCTTAAGAACTCCGCGGGGGGCGCGTCTTACGAGCAGTACTTC
CDR3: CASSSLKNSAGGASYEQYF
J: TRBJ2-7
D: TRBD2
V: TRBV7-8
size: .

DNA: TGTGCCAGCAGTCGAAACTACAAAGAGACCCAGTACTTC
CDR3: CASSRNYKETQYF
J: TRBJ2-5
D: .
V: TRBV5-8
size: few

DNA: TGTGCCAGCAGCCTAAGACTAGCGGGAGTGGTAGATACGCAGTATTTT
CDR3: CASSLRLAGVVDTQYF
J: TRBJ2-3
D: TRBD2
V: TRBV7-2
size: .

DNA: TGTGCCGTGGCGGACAGGGGGCAGGATGGCTACACCTTC
CDR3: CAVADRGQDGYTF
J: TRBJ1-2
D: TRBD1
V: TRBV7-9
size: once